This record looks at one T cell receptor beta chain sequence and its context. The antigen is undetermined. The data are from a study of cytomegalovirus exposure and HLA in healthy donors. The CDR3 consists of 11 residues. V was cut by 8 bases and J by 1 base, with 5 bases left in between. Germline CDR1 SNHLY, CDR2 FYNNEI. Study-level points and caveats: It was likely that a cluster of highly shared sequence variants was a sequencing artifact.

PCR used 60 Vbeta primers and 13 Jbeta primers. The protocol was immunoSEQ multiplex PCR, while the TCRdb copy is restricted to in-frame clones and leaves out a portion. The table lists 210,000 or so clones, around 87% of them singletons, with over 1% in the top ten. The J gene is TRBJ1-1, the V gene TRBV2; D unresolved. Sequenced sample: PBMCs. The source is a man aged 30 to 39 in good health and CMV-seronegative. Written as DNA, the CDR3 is TGTGCCAGCCGGGAGAACACTGAAGCTTTCTTT. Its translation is CASRENTEAFF.